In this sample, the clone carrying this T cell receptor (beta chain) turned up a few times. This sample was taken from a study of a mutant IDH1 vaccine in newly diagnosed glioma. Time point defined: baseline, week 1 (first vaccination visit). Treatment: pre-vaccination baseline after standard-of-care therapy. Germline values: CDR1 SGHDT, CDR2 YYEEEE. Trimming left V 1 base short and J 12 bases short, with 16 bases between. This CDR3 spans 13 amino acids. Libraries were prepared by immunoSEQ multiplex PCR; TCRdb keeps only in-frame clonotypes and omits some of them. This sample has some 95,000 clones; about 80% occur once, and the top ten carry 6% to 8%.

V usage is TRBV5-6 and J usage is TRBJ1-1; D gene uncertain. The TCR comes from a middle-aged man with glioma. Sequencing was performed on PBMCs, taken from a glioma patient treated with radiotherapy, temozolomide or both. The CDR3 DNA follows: TGTGCCAGCAGCTTGCCCGGGGATCGAATGCCTTTCTTT. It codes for CASSLPGDRMPFF.